The following is a T cell receptor beta chain sequence with its context. No antigen is known for it. Primed by a sample-barcoded 5' primer and a J-beta primer mix, a second PCR proceeded for roughly 6 to 12 cycles. The template-switch adaptor, which had 12 random nucleotides, put a tag on each cDNA molecule. TCRdb fed the 5' RACE reads into MiXCR, producing one record per CDR3 protein. The repertoire consists of hundreds of thousands of distinct CDR3 sequences, with around 38% occurring once and the leading ten covering 25% to 35%. This specimen belongs to a study of blood T cells in healthy people across ages. Study-wide findings and caveats: More naive CD4+ cells and higher diversity were found in long-lived than in aged donors. A strong correlation was seen between TCR beta diversity and naive T cell percentage.

Germline CDR1 is DFQATT and CDR2 is SNEGSKA (reference sequence). V dropped 8 bases and J dropped 2 bases, with 9 bases sitting between them. The CDR3 length is 11 residues. Donors were healthy Caucasian individuals from Russia aged roughly 6 to 90. This TCR was recovered from an elderly man in good health. Sequencing was carried out using blood. The chain combines TRBV20-1 with TRBJ1-2, with a weak D call TRBD1 (6 bases). DNA for the CDR3: TGCAGTCTAGGACAGAACTATGGCTACACCTTC. It translates to CSLGQNYGYTF.